Below are 21 T cell receptor beta chains sequenced from a single sample in a study of blood T cell repertoires in COVID-19. TCRdb's copy holds only in-frame clones and misses some; the assay was immunoSEQ multiplex PCR. The data show roughly 260,000 clones, around nine tenths seen once. The sequencing sample was made of peripheral blood. These TCRs come from a woman younger than 45 with COVID-19, enrolled during active disease.

The V gene is TRBV30, the J gene TRBJ2-1; 11 positions match TRBD2. Trimming took 8 bases from V and 4 from J; bases not matched to a gene: 13. Germline lookup yields CDR1 GTSNPN and CDR2 SVGIG (reference sequence). This CDR3 region has 16 residues. CDR3 residues: CAGSPPGLAVYNEQFF. Written as DNA, the CDR3 is TGTGCCGGAAGTCCACCGGGACTAGCGGTTTACAATGAGCAGTTCTTC.

The chain links TRBV9 to TRBJ1-1; no clear D gene. Germline V CDR1 and CDR2: SGDLS, YYNGEE. The CDR3 totals 15 residues. V was shortened by 4 bases and J by 3 bases, with 16 bases between the two germline ends. CDR3 in amino acids: CASSPARVRDTEAFF. The CDR3 region has the DNA TGTGCCAGCAGCCCCGCCCGGGTCCGCGACACTGAAGCTTTCTTT.

The rearrangement joins TRBV28 to TRBJ2-7; unclear D gene. With 2 bases removed from V and 3 bases from J, the gap between germline ends came to 8 bases. The CDR3 length is 13 residues. Germline loops: CDR1 MDHEN, CDR2 SYDVKM. CDR3 protein: CASSLEAYYEQYF. The CDR3 DNA sequence: TGTGCCAGCAGTTTAGAGGCTTACTACGAGCAGTACTTC.

The genes are TRBV28 and TRBJ2-5; D is possibly TRBD2 (5 bases). This CDR3 spans 15 amino acids. Trimming stripped 2 bases from V and 1 base from J, with 11 bases between. CDR1 is MDHEN, CDR2 SYDVKM, per germline. DNA of the CDR3: TGTGCCAGCAGTTTACCTCGGGGAATCCAAGAGACCCAGTACTTC. Its protein is CASSLPRGIQETQYF.

This clone was observed once. The chain employs TRBV5-1 and TRBJ2-6, with D tentatively TRBD2 (6 bases). The CDR3 consists of 14 residues. Germline values: CDR1 SGHRS, CDR2 YFSETQ. V lost 3 bases and J lost 13, with 17 bases in between. Here the CDR3 reads CASSSLAESGVLTF. CDR3 bases: TGCGCCAGCAGCTCATTAGCGGAATCCGGAGTCCTGACTTTC.

The chain is built from TRBV25-1 and TRBJ2-1; a weak D match, TRBD2 (6 bases). Trimming took 4 bases from V and 6 from J, leaving 22 bases between them. This CDR3 is 17 amino acids long. Germline values: CDR1 MGHDK, CDR2 SYGVNS. CDR3 protein: CASSAPSGGRFLNEQFF. DNA of the CDR3: TGTGCCAGCAGTGCCCCCTCCGGGGGTCGCTTCCTCAATGAGCAGTTCTTC.

V gene TRBV14 combines with J gene TRBJ2-1, with 15 positions matching TRBD2. The CDR3 totals 24 residues. J lost 1 base, V lost 1 base, and 20 bases had no gene match. Germline-derived CDR1 and CDR2 are SGHDN and FVKESK. DNA for the CDR3: TGTGCCAGCAGCCAAGGCGGACAGGGGTTGTTTGGGACTAGCGGGAGGATATCCTACAATGAGCAGTTCTTC. As protein: CASSQGGQGLFGTSGRISYNEQFF.

The chain has TRBV4-3 and TRBJ2-1; 12 bases agree with TRBD2. There are 15 residues in the CDR3. Germline V gene sequence: CDR1 LGHNA, CDR2 YSLEER. The J segment lost 10 bases and the V segment lost 0 bases, leaving 4 bases of the junction unmatched. The CDR3 bases are TGCGCCAGCAGCCAAGAGGCAACTAGCGGGAGGGAGCAGTTCTTC. Translation: CASSQEATSGREQFF.

The chain uses TRBV7-8 and TRBJ2-7; 11 bases map to TRBD2. The V segment lost 4 bases and the J segment 4 bases; nucleotides outside the gene matches: 6. Per germline, CDR1 SGHVS and CDR2 FQNEAQ. The CDR3 sequence is 15 residues long. CDR3 residues: CASSSLAGGRYEQYF. DNA of the CDR3: TGTGCCAGCAGCTCCCTAGCGGGAGGAAGGTACGAGCAGTACTTC.

J is TRBJ2-7 and V is TRBV4-1, with D possibly matching TRBD1 (6 bases). V lost 0 bases and J 4 bases, leaving 13 bases between the germline ends. The CDR3 has 15 residues. Per the germline V gene, CDR1 is MGHRA and CDR2 is YSYEKL. This chain's CDR3 is CASSQEGAATYEQYF. In DNA, the CDR3 is TGCGCCAGCAGCCAAGAGGGGGCGGCTACGTACGAGCAGTACTTC.

The rearrangement links TRBV15 to TRBJ1-1; 9 positions agree with TRBD1. The V gene end was trimmed by 3 bases and the J gene end by 4 bases; junction bases not matched to a gene: 3. The CDR3 runs 14 residues. Germline loops: CDR1 LNHNV, CDR2 YYDKDF (reference sequence). The CDR3 here is CATSSTGGVTEAFF. The CDR3, as DNA: TGTGCCACCAGCAGCACAGGGGGCGTCACTGAAGCTTTCTTT. The whole variable domain, filled in from reference TRBV15 and TRBJ1-1, reads DAMVIQNPRYQVTQFGKPVTLSCSQTLNHNVMYWYQQKSSQAPKLLFHYYDKDFNNEADTPDNFQSRRPNTSFCFLDIRSPGLGDTAMYLCATSSTGGVTEAFFGQGTRLTVV.

The chain recombines TRBV10-3 with TRBJ1-5; D is undetermined. The V gene's germline CDR1 is ENHRY and CDR2 SYGVKD. V lost 0 bases and J lost 6, with 9 bases in between. The CDR3 is made up of 14 amino acids. The CDR3 DNA is TGTGCCATCAGTGAGTCGGAGGTCAGTCAGCCCCAGCATTTT. As protein: CAISESEVSQPQHF.

J is TRBJ2-5 and V is TRBV12-3 or TRBV12-4; TRBD1 might be the D (5 bases). This CDR3 is built from 13 residues. V lost 4 bases and J 5 bases, leaving 11 bases between the germline ends. CDR3 region: CASSSSTEETQYF. The CDR3 nucleotides read TGTGCCAGCAGTTCCTCGACAGAGGAGACCCAGTACTTC.

The CDR3: CASSESSGIGNQPQHF. For the CDR3, the DNA is TGTGCCAGCAGTGAATCGTCGGGAATCGGCAATCAGCCCCAGCATTTT. The rearrangement joins TRBV6-1 to TRBJ1-5; D is unclear. The CDR3 contains 16 residues. Germline-derived CDR1 and CDR2 are MNHNS and SASEGT. V lost 2 bases to trimming and J lost 2 bases, with 13 bases between them.

The chain links TRBV5-4 to TRBJ1-1; 7 bases are shared with TRBD1. Germline V lookup: CDR1 SGHNT, CDR2 YYREEE (reference sequence). The CDR3 covers 15 residues. V shed 4 bases, J shed 0 bases, and the junction held 6 bases outside the gene matches. The CDR3 DNA is TGTGCCAGCAGCACCAAGGGACAGATGAACACTGAAGCTTTCTTT. This codes for CASSTKGQMNTEAFF.

The chain has TRBV5-1 and TRBJ2-1; a possible D gene is TRBD1 (6 bases). There are 14 residues in the CDR3. V lost 2 bases and J lost 2, with 8 bases in between. From germline, CDR1 is SGHRS and CDR2 YFSETQ. The CDR3 nucleotides read TGCGCCAGCAGCTTTTCAGGGGCCTACAATGAGCAGTTCTTC. Its translation is CASSFSGAYNEQFF.

As concerns this clone: Distinct nucleotide sequences in the sample also encode this CDR3. The rearrangement links TRBV6-5 to TRBJ2-7, with D possibly TRBD2 on 5 matching bases. Germline loops: CDR1 MNHEY, CDR2 SVGAGI. Trimming pared 0 bases from V and 3 bases from J, leaving 9 bases between. The CDR3 spans 14 residues. CDR3 sequence (DNA): TGTGCCAGCAGTTACTCGAGCGGAAGCTACGAGCAGTACTTC. Translated, it gives CASSYSSGSYEQYF.

This clone was found once. The rearrangement links TRBV6-5 to TRBJ2-7, with 11 bases fitting TRBD1. This CDR3 comprises 14 residues. Trimming cost V 6 bases and J 6 bases; bases outside gene matches: 7. CDR1 is MNHEY and CDR2 is SVGAGI in the germline V gene. CDR3 residues: CASRDGQGASEQYF. The CDR3 coding sequence is TGTGCCAGCAGGGACGGACAGGGGGCTAGCGAGCAGTACTTC.

The rearrangement links TRBV6-5 to TRBJ2-3; possible D gene TRBD1, 6 bases. With 0 bases removed from V and 6 bases from J, the gap between germline ends came to 7 bases. The CDR3 spans 13 residues. Germline CDR1 is MNHEY and CDR2 is SVGAGI. The CDR3 sequence: CASSYSRGDTQYF. The CDR3 DNA reads as TGTGCCAGCAGTTACTCGAGGGGGGATACGCAGTATTTT.

The V and J genes are TRBV4-2 and TRBJ2-1, with 12 bases matching TRBD2. Germline V gene data show CDR1 as LGHNA and CDR2 as YNFKEQ. V lost 1 base and J lost 8; bases outside the gene matches: 6. The CDR3 runs 16 residues. CDR3: CASSQGRLAGDHEQFF. The CDR3 DNA sequence: TGTGCCAGCAGCCAAGGGAGACTAGCGGGAGATCATGAGCAGTTCTTC.

The V call is TRBV2, the J call TRBJ2-5; 7 bases match TRBD1. The length of the CDR3 is 13 residues. The germline CDR1 and CDR2 sequences are SNHLY and FYNNEI. Trimming cost V 5 bases and J 10 bases; bases outside gene matches: 10. CDR3 sequence reads: CASSYDGQAFQYF. DNA of the CDR3: TGTGCCAGCAGTTACGATGGACAGGCCTTCCAGTACTTC.